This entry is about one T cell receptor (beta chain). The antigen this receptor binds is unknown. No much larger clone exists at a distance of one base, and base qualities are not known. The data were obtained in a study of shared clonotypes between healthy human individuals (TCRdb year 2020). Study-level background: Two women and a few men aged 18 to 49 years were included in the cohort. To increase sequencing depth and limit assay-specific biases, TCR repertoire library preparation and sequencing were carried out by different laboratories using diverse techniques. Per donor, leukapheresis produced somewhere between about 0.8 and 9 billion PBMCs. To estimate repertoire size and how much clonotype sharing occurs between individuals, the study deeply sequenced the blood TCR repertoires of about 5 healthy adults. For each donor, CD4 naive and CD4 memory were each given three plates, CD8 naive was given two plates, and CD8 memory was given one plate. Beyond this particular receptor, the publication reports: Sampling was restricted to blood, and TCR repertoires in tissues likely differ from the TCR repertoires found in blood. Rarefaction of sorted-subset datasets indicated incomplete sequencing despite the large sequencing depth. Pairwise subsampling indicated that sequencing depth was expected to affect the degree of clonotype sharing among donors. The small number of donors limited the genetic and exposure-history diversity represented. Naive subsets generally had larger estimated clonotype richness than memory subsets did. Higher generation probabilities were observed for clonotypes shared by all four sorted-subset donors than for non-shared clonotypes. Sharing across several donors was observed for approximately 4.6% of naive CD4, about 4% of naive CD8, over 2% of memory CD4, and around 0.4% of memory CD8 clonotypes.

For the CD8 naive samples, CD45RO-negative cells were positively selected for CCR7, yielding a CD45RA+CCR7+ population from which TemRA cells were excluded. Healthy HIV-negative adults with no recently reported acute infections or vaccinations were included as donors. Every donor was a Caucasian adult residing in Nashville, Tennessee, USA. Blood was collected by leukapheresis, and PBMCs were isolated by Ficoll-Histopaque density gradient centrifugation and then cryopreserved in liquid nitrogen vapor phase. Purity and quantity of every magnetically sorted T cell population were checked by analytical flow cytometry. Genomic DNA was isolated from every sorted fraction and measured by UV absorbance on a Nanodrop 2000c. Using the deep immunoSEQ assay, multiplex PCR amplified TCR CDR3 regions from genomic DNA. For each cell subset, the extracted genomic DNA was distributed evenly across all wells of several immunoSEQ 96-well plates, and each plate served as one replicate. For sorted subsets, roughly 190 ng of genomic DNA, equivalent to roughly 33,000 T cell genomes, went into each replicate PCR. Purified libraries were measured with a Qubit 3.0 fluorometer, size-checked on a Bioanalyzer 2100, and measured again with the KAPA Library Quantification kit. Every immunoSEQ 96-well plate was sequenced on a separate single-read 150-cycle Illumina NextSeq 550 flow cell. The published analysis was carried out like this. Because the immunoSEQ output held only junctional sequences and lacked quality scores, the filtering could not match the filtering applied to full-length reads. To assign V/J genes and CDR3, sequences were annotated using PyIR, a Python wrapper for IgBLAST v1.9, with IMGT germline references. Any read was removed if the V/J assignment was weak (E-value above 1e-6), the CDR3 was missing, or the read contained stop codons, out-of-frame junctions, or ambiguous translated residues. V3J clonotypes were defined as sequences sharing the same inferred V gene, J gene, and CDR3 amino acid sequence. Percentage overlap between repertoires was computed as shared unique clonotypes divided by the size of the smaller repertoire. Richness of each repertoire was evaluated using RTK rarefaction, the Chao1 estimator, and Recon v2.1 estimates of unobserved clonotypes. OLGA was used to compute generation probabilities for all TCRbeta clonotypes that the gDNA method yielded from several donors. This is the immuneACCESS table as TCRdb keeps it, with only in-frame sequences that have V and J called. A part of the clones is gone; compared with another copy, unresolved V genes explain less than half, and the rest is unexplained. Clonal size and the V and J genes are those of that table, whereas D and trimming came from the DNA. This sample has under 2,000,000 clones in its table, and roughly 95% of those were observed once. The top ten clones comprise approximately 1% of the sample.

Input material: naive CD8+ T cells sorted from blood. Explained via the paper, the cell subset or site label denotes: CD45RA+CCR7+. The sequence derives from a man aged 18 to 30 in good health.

The CDR3 in this case is CASSQAPGVGQETQYF. The nucleotides are TGCGCCAGCAGCCAAGCGCCAGGGGTTGGCCAAGAGACCCAGTACTTC. The sequence is built from TRBV4-1 and TRBJ2-5, with a tentative D gene TRBD1 over 6 matching bases. The junction carries 13 bases between V and J, which are trimmed by 1 base and 1 base respectively. Based on the germline V gene, the CDR1 and CDR2 sequences are MGHRA and YSYEKL. The CDR3, from cysteine to phenylalanine, totals 16 residues. Only the CDR3 DNA is retained, 48 bases long and in frame from the first base.